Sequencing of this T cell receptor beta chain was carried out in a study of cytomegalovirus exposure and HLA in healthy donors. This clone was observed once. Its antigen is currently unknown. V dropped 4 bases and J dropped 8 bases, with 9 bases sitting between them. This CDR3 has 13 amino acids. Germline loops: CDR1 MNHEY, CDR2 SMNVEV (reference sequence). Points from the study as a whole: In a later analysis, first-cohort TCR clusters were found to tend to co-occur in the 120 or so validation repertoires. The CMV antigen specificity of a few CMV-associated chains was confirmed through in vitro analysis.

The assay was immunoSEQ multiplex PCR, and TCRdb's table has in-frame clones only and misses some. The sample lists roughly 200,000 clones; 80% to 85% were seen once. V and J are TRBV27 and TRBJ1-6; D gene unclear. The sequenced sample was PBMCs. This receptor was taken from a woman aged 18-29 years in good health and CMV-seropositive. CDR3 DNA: TGTGCCAGCAGTTACGGTTATGATTCACCCCTCCACTTT. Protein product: CASSYGYDSPLHF.